The entry that follows covers one T cell receptor (beta chain) sequence. This CDR3 spans 13 amino acids. Germline lookup yields CDR1 GTSNPN and CDR2 SVGIG (reference sequence). V dropped 3 bases and J dropped 5 bases, with 13 bases sitting between them. TCRdb recomputed calls from the RT-PCR reads with MiXCR, one row per CDR3 protein. The table lists 650,000 to 800,000 distinct CDR3 sequences, about 14% of them singletons. This chain links TRBV30 with TRBJ2-5, with D uncertain. The sample taken for sequencing was memory CD4+ T cells from blood. This clonotype was sampled from a female donor in good health, serving as a healthy control. CDR3 in DNA: TGTGCCTGGAGCTCTCTCTTGGGGGAGACCCAGTACTTC. As protein: CAWSSLLGETQYF.